The 9 T cell receptor beta chains below come from one sample, sequenced in a study of molecular identifiers for immune sequencing clone quantification. TCRdb re-called the PCR reads with MiXCR, one entry per CDR3 protein. The table shows 10,000 or so distinct CDR3 sequences, with around 20% occurring only once. Sequenced sample: naive CD8+ T cells from blood, with Jurkat cell RNA spiked in. Subset defined: FACS-sorted CD8+CD4-CCR7+CD45RA+ naive T cells. The origin of the receptors is a human donor in good health. Some libraries in this study had Jurkat cell RNA spiked in.

The chain uses TRBV6-2 or TRBV6-3 and TRBJ1-1; D gene uncertain. Germline CDR1 reads MNHEY; CDR2 reads SVGEGT. Between the trimmed V and J ends, which lost 2 bases and 8 bases, there was a span of 9 bases. The length of the CDR3 is 12 residues. CDR3 sequence: CASSYGVQEAFF. The DNA for the CDR3 is TGTGCCAGCAGTTACGGGGTCCAGGAAGCTTTCTTT.

This clonotype qualifies as medium-sized. The J gene is TRBJ2-4, the V gene TRBV7-9, with a tentative D call TRBD2 (6 bases). This CDR3 is built from 19 residues. From germline, CDR1 is SEHNR and CDR2 FQNEAQ (reference sequence). Trimming removed 4 bases at V and 0 bases at J, with 22 bases between. Here the CDR3 DNA reads TGTGCCAGCAGCTCCGGGTTGGTAGTGTTGGGAGGAGCCAAAAACATTCAGTACTTC. Encoded protein: CASSSGLVVLGGAKNIQYF.

This sequence joins TRBV30 and TRBJ2-2; TRBD1 is a possible D gene (6 bases). Trimming removed 2 bases from V and 8 bases from J, with 12 bases in between. The CDR3 totals 13 residues. CDR1 GTSNPN and CDR2 SVGIG come from the germline V gene (reference sequence). DNA for the CDR3: TGTGCCTGGAGTTTCCAGGGGAGTGGGGAGCTGTTTTTT. The encoded protein is CAWSFQGSGELFF.

This clonotype showed up many times. The CDR3 is CASAWGTGTYEQYF. As DNA, the CDR3 is TGTGCCAGTGCCTGGGGGACAGGGACATACGAGCAGTACTTC. The chain uses TRBV19 and TRBJ2-7; 9 bases are shared with TRBD1. The CDR3 totals 14 residues. Trimming removed 8 bases from V and 4 bases from J; junction bases left unmatched: 9. The germline CDR1 and CDR2 sequences are LNHDA and SQIVND (reference sequence). Supplemented by reference TRBV19 and TRBJ2-7, the full variable domain reads DGGITQSPKYLFRKEGQNVTLSCEQNLNHDAMYWYRQDPGQGLRLIYYSQIVNDFQKGDIAEGYSVSREKKESFPLTVTSAQKNPTAFYLCASAWGTGTYEQYFGPGTRLTVT.

This clonotype has more than one count but fewer than ten. A single base separates this from a much larger clone, so it may be a read error. The rearrangement links TRBV7-9 to TRBJ2-1; 9 bases agree with TRBD2. Germline loops: CDR1 SEHNR, CDR2 FQNEAQ (reference sequence). CDR3 size: 15 residues. CDR3: CASSPAGGSYNEQLF. In DNA form, the CDR3 reads TGTGCCAGCAGCCCAGCGGGAGGTTCCTACAATGAGCAGCTCTTC.

This clonotype is judged medium-sized (0.01 to 0.1%). The gene calls are TRBV24-1 and TRBJ2-7; the D is unclear. This CDR3 is 13 amino acids long. Germline CDR1 reads KGHDR; CDR2 reads SFDVKD. V was cut by 5 bases and J by 0 bases, with 7 bases left in between. This CDR3 is CATSGQDSYEQYF. CDR3 bases: TGTGCCACCAGTGGCCAGGACTCCTACGAGCAGTACTTC.

By proportion, this clonotype is medium-sized (0.01 to 0.1%). V is TRBV29-1 and J is TRBJ2-5; D ambiguous. Per the germline V gene, CDR1 is SQVTM and CDR2 is ANQGSEA. The CDR3 is 11 residues long. Trimming stripped 4 bases from V and 5 bases from J, with 8 bases between. The CDR3 DNA reads TGCAGCGTTGTGCAAGCGGAGACCCAGTACTTC. Translating gives CSVVQAETQYF.

In its sample, this clonotype ranks as medium-sized. Here the CDR3 DNA reads TGTGCCACCCACGGAGGGGCAGCTAGCACAGATACGCAGTATTTT. Residues: CATHGGAASTDTQYF. The rearrangement links TRBV2 to TRBJ2-3; D might be TRBD2 (6 bases). CDR1 is SNHLY, CDR2 FYNNEI, per germline. The CDR3 loop spans 15 amino acids. Trimming cost V 10 bases and J 0 bases, with 17 bases left between them.

Details on this clonotype: A much larger clone lies one base from this, so it may be a read error. The chain joins TRBV29-1 to TRBJ2-7; D possibly corresponds to TRBD2 (6 bases). This CDR3 region has 12 residues. CDR1 and CDR2 (germline): SQVTM, ANQGSEA. The CDR3 sequence: CSAEDRGYEQYF. The CDR3 bases are TGCAGCGCTGAAGATCGGGGGTACGAGCAGTACTTC.